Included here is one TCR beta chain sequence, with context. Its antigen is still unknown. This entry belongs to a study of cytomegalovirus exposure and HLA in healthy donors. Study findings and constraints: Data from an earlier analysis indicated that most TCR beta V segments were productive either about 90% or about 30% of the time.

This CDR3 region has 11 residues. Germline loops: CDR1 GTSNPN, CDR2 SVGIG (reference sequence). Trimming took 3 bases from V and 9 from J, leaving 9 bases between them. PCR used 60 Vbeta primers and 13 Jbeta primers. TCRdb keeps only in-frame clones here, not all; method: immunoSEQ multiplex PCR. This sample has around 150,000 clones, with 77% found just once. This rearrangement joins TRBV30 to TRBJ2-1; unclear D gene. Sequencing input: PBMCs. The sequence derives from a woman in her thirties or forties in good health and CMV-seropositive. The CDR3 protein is CAWSALVEQFF. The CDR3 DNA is TGTGCCTGGAGCGCGTTGGTTGAGCAGTTCTTC.